The next 30 T cell receptor beta chains were all read from a single sample in a study of blood T cell repertoires in COVID-19. Only in-frame clones appear in the TCRdb table, and some are missing; sequencing was by immunoSEQ multiplex PCR. The sample has approximately 72,000 clones, over 85% seen once; the top ten hold 1.3% to 1.5%. Sequencing was carried out using peripheral blood. These receptors came from a man aged 60-69 years with acute or convalescent COVID-19.

The chain links TRBV29-1 to TRBJ1-1; 11 bases line up with TRBD1. CDR1 and CDR2 from the germline V gene are SQVTM and ANQGSEA. V lost 8 bases, J lost 4 bases, and 15 bases stayed unmatched. The CDR3 length is 16 residues. In DNA, the CDR3 is TGCAGCTCTAGTGAGGACAGGGGGCCGGAGGTCACTGAAGCTTTCTTT. Encoded protein: CSSSEDRGPEVTEAFF.

The J gene is TRBJ1-5, the V gene TRBV19; the D gene is possibly TRBD1 (6 bases). Germline lookup yields CDR1 LNHDA and CDR2 SQIVND (reference sequence). The CDR3 runs to 15 residues. Between the trimmed V and J ends, which lost 7 bases and 3 bases, there was a span of 16 bases. The DNA for the CDR3 is TGTGCCAGTAAGTGGACAGAAGCTATCAATCAGCCCCAGCATTTT. Translation: CASKWTEAINQPQHF.

The chain recombines TRBV3-1 (or the pseudogene TRBV3-2) with TRBJ1-2; D is possibly TRBD1 (5 bases). The CDR3 has 14 amino acids. Germline V gene data show CDR1 as LGHDT and CDR2 as YNNKEL (reference sequence). With 3 bases removed from V and 8 bases from J, the gap between germline ends came to 16 bases. CDR3 loop: CASSHRGTEGGYTF. In DNA, the CDR3 is TGTGCCAGCAGCCACCGCGGGACCGAGGGGGGCTACACCTTC.

This chain links TRBV5-4 with TRBJ2-2, with D unclear. V was cut by 1 base and J by 1 base, with 8 bases left in between. Germline V lookup: CDR1 SGHNT, CDR2 YYREEE (reference sequence). The CDR3 runs 15 residues. Here the CDR3 reads CASSLSGVNTGELFF. CDR3 DNA: TGTGCCAGCAGCTTGTCTGGAGTGAACACCGGGGAGCTGTTTTTT.

This clone turned up a few times. This chain's CDR3 is CASSEASGSQPQHF. Here the CDR3 DNA reads TGTGCCAGCAGTGAAGCTTCCGGGAGTCAGCCCCAGCATTTT. The J gene is TRBJ1-5, the V gene TRBV2; D is undetermined. Germline V gene sequence: CDR1 SNHLY, CDR2 FYNNEI. V gave up 0 bases and J gave up 6 bases, with 9 bases separating them. This CDR3 contains 14 residues.

The chain uses TRBV29-1 and TRBJ2-2; perhaps TRBD1 as D (5 bases). This CDR3 has 14 amino acids. Germline V gives CDR1 SQVTM, CDR2 ANQGSEA. The V end lost 6 bases, the J end lost 5 bases, and 16 bases lay between the germline ends. CDR3 DNA: TGCAGCGTAGCAAGGCAGGGAATGACCGGGGAGCTGTTTTTT. Translation gives CSVARQGMTGELFF.

As to this clone: Other DNA sequences in this sample translate to the same CDR3. This chain uses TRBV5-6 with TRBJ1-2, with a possible D match to TRBD1 (6 bases). V was shortened by 5 bases and J by 2 bases, with 10 bases between the two germline ends. The CDR3 contains 13 residues. Germline-derived CDR1 and CDR2 are SGHDT and YYEEEE. The CDR3 DNA is TGTGCCAGCAGACCTACAGGGAACTATGGCTACACCTTC. This encodes CASRPTGNYGYTF.

The CDR3 DNA is TGCGCCAGCAGCTCCGACGGGGGGGCCACAGATACGCAGTATTTT. It translates to CASSSDGGATDTQYF. V is TRBV5-1 and J is TRBJ2-3; 8 bases match TRBD2. The trim removed 3 bases at V and 2 bases at J, leaving 5 bases unmatched. This CDR3 is 15 amino acids long. CDR1 SGHRS and CDR2 YFSETQ come from the germline V gene.

The chain combines TRBV6-6 with TRBJ2-3; TRBD1 aligns across 9 bases. Germline CDR1 is MNHNY and CDR2 is SVGAGI (reference sequence). The J segment lost 5 bases and the V segment lost 3 bases, leaving 9 bases of the junction unmatched. The CDR3 loop spans 16 amino acids. CDR3 sequence reads: CASSYTGTGTLDTQYF. In DNA form, the CDR3 reads TGTGCCAGCAGTTATACGGGGACAGGGACACTAGATACGCAGTATTTT.

The chain uses TRBV5-1 and TRBJ1-1; 9 nucleotides line up with TRBD1. The CDR3 spans 16 residues. The J segment lost 1 base and the V segment lost 3 bases, leaving 7 bases of the junction unmatched. CDR1 is SGHRS, CDR2 YFSETQ, per germline. CDR3 region: CASSYRYRGPNTEAFF. The CDR3 bases are TGCGCCAGCAGCTATAGGTACAGGGGGCCGAACACTGAAGCTTTCTTT.

The V and J genes are TRBV5-4 and TRBJ2-3, with 9 bases identical to TRBD2. The length of the CDR3 is 15 residues. Germline CDR1 is SGHNT and CDR2 is YYREEE (reference sequence). With 0 bases clipped from V and 5 bases from J, the junction kept 4 bases outside the gene matches. CDR3: CASSLASGEVDTQYF. CDR3 in DNA: TGTGCCAGCAGCTTGGCTAGCGGGGAGGTAGATACGCAGTATTTT.

This chain connects TRBV9 to TRBJ2-7; maybe TRBD2 (6 bases). CDR3 size: 15 residues. Germline CDR1 and CDR2: SGDLS and YYNGEE. V was trimmed by 3 bases and J by 6 bases, leaving 19 bases between them. CDR3 DNA sequence: TGTGCCAGCAGCGCCGCCGTCGGGGGTCCTCGCGAGCAGTACTTC. Translated, it gives CASSAAVGGPREQYF.

The V call is TRBV5-1, the J call TRBJ2-2; 9 bases line up with TRBD1. The V segment lost 7 bases and the J segment 7 bases; nucleotides outside the gene matches: 11. This CDR3 comprises 15 residues. In germline, CDR1 is SGHRS, CDR2 YFSETQ. CDR3: CASLPGTGRNGELFF. CDR3 DNA sequence: TGCGCCAGCCTCCCCGGGACAGGGAGGAACGGGGAGCTGTTTTTT.

This chain joins TRBV6-5 and TRBJ1-1; D not resolved. The CDR3 consists of 14 residues. V gave up 8 bases and J gave up 0 bases, with 13 bases separating them. Looked up from germline, CDR1 is MNHEY and CDR2 is SVGAGI. CDR3: CASGLQNVNTEAFF. The CDR3 coding sequence is TGTGCCAGCGGCCTTCAAAATGTGAACACTGAAGCTTTCTTT.

The genes are TRBV19 and TRBJ1-3; no definite D call. CDR1 and CDR2 from the germline V gene are LNHDA and SQIVND (reference sequence). The CDR3 runs 17 residues. With 0 bases removed from V and 4 bases from J, the gap between germline ends came to 16 bases. CDR3 sequence (DNA): TGTGCCAGTAGTATAGATCTTACGGGGAGTCCAGGAAACACCATATATTTT. Its protein is CASSIDLTGSPGNTIYF. Looking up the rest from reference TRBV19 and TRBJ1-3 gives the full variable domain: DGGITQSPKYLFRKEGQNVTLSCEQNLNHDAMYWYRQDPGQGLRLIYYSQIVNDFQKGDIAEGYSVSREKKESFPLTVTSAQKNPTAFYLCASSIDLTGSPGNTIYFGEGSWLTVV.

The V gene is TRBV5-4, the J gene TRBJ2-7; D is uncertain. V was trimmed by 0 bases and J by 0 bases, leaving 10 bases between them. In germline, CDR1 is SGHNT, CDR2 YYREEE (reference sequence). This CDR3 spans 15 amino acids. CDR3 coding DNA: TGTGCCAGCAGCTTGGATGGCACCCCCTCCTACGAGCAGTACTTC. It encodes CASSLDGTPSYEQYF.

This chain connects TRBV3-1 (or the pseudogene TRBV3-2) to TRBJ2-7; 7 bases align to TRBD2. With V trimmed by 4 bases and J by 2 bases, 2 bases remained unmatched. CDR3 length: 13 amino acids. Germline values: CDR1 LGHDT, CDR2 YNNKEL (reference sequence). CDR3 DNA sequence: TGTGCCAGCAGCCGGGGGGGGGCCTACGAGCAGTACTTC. Encoded protein: CASSRGGAYEQYF.

V and J are TRBV6-1 and TRBJ1-5; D is unresolved. CDR1 is MNHNS and CDR2 is SASEGT in the germline V gene. V dropped 2 bases and J dropped 3 bases, with 5 bases sitting between them. The CDR3 consists of 13 residues. CDR3 in amino acids: CASSEQINQPQHF. The CDR3 nucleotides read TGTGCCAGCAGTGAACAGATCAATCAGCCCCAGCATTTT.

The genes are TRBV5-5 and TRBJ1-3; maybe TRBD1 (5 bases). V was pared by 5 bases and J by 0 bases, with 12 bases between. CDR1 is SGHKS, CDR2 YYEKEE, per germline (reference sequence). The length of the CDR3 is 15 residues. Here the CDR3 reads CASSYAGHSGNTIYF. The CDR3 region has the DNA TGTGCCAGCAGTTATGCAGGGCACTCTGGAAACACCATATATTTT.

The chain joins TRBV2 to TRBJ1-4; 7 positions agree with TRBD1. The CDR3 has 14 amino acids. CDR1 SNHLY and CDR2 FYNNEI come from the germline V gene. V was clipped by 2 bases and J by 11 bases; unmatched bases: 8. This chain's CDR3 is CASSERDRVGKLFF. The CDR3 DNA is TGTGCCAGCAGTGAAAGGGACAGAGTCGGGAAACTGTTTTTT.

The chain employs TRBV25-1 and TRBJ2-3, with 9 bases identical to TRBD2. Trimming cost V 2 bases and J 5 bases; bases outside gene matches: 5. This CDR3 comprises 15 residues. The germline V gene encodes CDR1 MGHDK and CDR2 SYGVNS. The CDR3 here is CASSELAGKVDTQYF. CDR3 DNA: TGTGCCAGCAGTGAACTAGCGGGGAAGGTAGATACGCAGTATTTT.

A single count supports this clone. CDR3 protein: CASSLAGESQAFF. In DNA form, the CDR3 reads TGTGCCAGCAGCTTAGCAGGGGAAAGTCAAGCTTTCTTT. This chain joins TRBV7-9 and TRBJ1-1; maybe TRBD1 (5 bases). Trimming took off 0 bases at V and 9 bases at J, with 11 bases between the two ends. Per the germline V gene, CDR1 is SEHNR and CDR2 is FQNEAQ (reference sequence). The CDR3 spans 13 residues.

This chain joins TRBV5-1 and TRBJ2-1; D is perhaps TRBD1 (5 bases). V was shortened by 1 base and J by 5 bases, with 16 bases between the two germline ends. Germline lookup yields CDR1 SGHRS and CDR2 YFSETQ. CDR3 length equals 16 residues. CDR3: CASSLSGQRGNNEQFF. The CDR3 DNA reads as TGCGCCAGCAGCTTGTCAGGGCAGCGCGGAAACAATGAGCAGTTCTTC.

The chain joins TRBV5-1 to TRBJ1-5, with D unresolved. Per the germline V gene, CDR1 is SGHRS and CDR2 is YFSETQ. The CDR3 has 13 residues. Between the trimmed V and J ends, which lost 4 bases and 9 bases, there was a span of 14 bases. The CDR3 region has the DNA TGCGCCAGCAGCCCGGACGGACTTGGGCCCCAGCATTTT. Residues: CASSPDGLGPQHF.

This chain joins TRBV7-2 and TRBJ1-3, with 7 nucleotides matching TRBD1. In germline, CDR1 is SGHTA, CDR2 FQGNSA. After removal of 5 bases from V and 2 bases from J, the junction contained 3 bases not matched to a gene. CDR3 length equals 14 residues. Written as DNA, the CDR3 is TGTGCCAGCAGCCCAGGACAGGCTGGAAACACCATATATTTT. This encodes CASSPGQAGNTIYF.

V usage is TRBV5-1 and J usage is TRBJ1-4, with TRBD1 as a possible D gene (5 bases). V was clipped by 4 bases and J by 8 bases, with 18 bases between them. The CDR3 is 15 amino acids. Germline CDR1 reads SGHRS; CDR2 reads YFSETQ. CDR3: CASSLAGGPGEKLFF. The CDR3 DNA follows: TGCGCCAGCAGCCTTGCGGGGGGACCGGGGGAAAAACTGTTTTTT.

The chain is built from TRBV4-2 and TRBJ2-1, with a tentative D call TRBD2 (6 bases). Trimming removed 1 base at V and 3 bases at J, with 10 bases between. Germline V gene data show CDR1 as LGHNA and CDR2 as YNFKEQ. This CDR3 comprises 15 residues. The CDR3 protein is CASSQGGTFYNEQFF. The CDR3 nucleotides read TGTGCCAGCAGCCAAGGCGGGACTTTCTACAATGAGCAGTTCTTC.

The chain carries TRBV19 and TRBJ1-5; tentatively, D is TRBD1 (5 bases). V dropped 5 bases and J dropped 6 bases, with 11 bases sitting between them. The length of the CDR3 is 13 residues. The germline gives CDR1 LNHDA, CDR2 SQIVND (reference sequence). The CDR3 is CASSDVRAQPQHF. The CDR3 DNA sequence: TGTGCCAGTAGTGACGTCAGGGCTCAGCCCCAGCATTTT.

The CDR3, as DNA: TGTGCCAGCAGCCAAGGATTCGACAGGGCCAAGCCCCAGCATTTT. This encodes CASSQGFDRAKPQHF. The rearrangement uses TRBV3-1 (or the pseudogene TRBV3-2) and TRBJ1-5, with 7 bases lining up with TRBD1. V was clipped by 1 base and J by 8 bases; unmatched bases: 8. CDR1 is LGHDT and CDR2 is YNNKEL in the germline V gene (reference sequence). This CDR3 comprises 15 residues.

V is TRBV11-2 and J is TRBJ2-2; possibly TRBD1 for D (6 bases). Trimming took 5 bases from V and 2 from J, leaving 15 bases between them. The CDR3 has 16 amino acids. Looked up from germline, CDR1 is SGHAT and CDR2 is FQNNGV. The CDR3: CASSLAWGPNTGELFF. As DNA, the CDR3 is TGTGCCAGCAGCCTTGCTTGGGGGCCAAACACCGGGGAGCTGTTTTTT.